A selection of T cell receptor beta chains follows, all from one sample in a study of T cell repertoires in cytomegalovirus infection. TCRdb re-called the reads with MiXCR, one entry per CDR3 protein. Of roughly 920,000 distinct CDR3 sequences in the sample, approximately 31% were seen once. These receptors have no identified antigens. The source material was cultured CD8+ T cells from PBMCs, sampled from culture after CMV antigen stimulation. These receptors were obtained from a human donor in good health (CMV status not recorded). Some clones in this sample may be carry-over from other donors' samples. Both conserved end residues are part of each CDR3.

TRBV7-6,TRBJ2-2,CASSLLGMGTGELFF
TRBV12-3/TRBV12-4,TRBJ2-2,CASSSDYTGELFF
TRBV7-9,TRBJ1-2,CASSTYTQVEANYGYTF
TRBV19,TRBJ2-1,CASSILMGGEQFF
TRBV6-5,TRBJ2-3,CASSHTGGGDTQYF
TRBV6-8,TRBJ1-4,CASSYAPRTENEKLFF
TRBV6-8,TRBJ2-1,CASRGGGPSSYNEQFF
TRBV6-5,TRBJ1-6,CASSYSTSYKSPLHF
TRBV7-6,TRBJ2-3,CASSGDVADTQYF
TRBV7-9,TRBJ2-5,CASSLGGSGTQYF
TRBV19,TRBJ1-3,CASSTRDSGNTIYF
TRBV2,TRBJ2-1,CASSEAIHRGGPYNEQFF
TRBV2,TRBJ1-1,CAVVGEDTPDTEAFF
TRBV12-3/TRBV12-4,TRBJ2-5,CASNDGGLPETQYF
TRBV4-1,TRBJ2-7,CASSLVRGPSYEQYF
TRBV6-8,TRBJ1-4,CASSYLYATNEKLFF
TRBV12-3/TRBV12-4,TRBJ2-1,CASSLALGLAGVNEQFF
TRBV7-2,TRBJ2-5,CASSSEIDWYPETQYF
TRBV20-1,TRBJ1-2,CSARDKGQGAANYGYTF
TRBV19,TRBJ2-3,CASSTRTLATDTQYF
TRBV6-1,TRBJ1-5,CASSESGDSNQPQHF
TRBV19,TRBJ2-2,CASSIRVYTGELFF
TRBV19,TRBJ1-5,CASSLSDWGNQPQHF
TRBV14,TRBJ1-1,CASSPFKNMNTEAFF
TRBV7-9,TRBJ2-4,CASSLSQGLGIQYF
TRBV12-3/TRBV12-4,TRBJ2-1,CASSFSAGNEQFF